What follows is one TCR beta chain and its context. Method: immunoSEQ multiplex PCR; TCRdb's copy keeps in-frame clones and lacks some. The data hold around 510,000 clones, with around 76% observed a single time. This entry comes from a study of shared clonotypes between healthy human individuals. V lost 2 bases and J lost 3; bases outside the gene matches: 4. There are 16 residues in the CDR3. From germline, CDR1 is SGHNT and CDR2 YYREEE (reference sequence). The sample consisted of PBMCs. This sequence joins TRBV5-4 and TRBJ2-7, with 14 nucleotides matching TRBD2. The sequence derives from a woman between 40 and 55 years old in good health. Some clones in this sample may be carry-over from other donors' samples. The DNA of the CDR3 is TGTGCCAGCAGCTTCGGGACTAGCGGGAGCATCTACGAGCAGTACTTC. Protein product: CASSFGTSGSIYEQYF.